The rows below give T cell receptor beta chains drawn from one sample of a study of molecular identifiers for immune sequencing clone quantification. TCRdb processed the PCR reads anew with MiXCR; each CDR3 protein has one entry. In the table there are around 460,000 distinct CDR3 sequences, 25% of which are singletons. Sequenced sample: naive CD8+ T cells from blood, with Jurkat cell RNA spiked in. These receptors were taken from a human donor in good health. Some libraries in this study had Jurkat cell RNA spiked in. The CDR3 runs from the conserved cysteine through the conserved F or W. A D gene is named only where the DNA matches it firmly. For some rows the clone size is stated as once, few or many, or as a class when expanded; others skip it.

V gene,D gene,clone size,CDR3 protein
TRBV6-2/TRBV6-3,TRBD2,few,CASSRGTSGNRDTQYF
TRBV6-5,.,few,CASGRDTYNEQFF
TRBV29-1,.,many,CSVEALRPTGSYNEQFF
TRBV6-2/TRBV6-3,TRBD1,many,CASSQREQGATEAFF
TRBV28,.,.,CASSFRGAQGYTF
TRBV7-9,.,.,CASSLSGRLSYEQYF
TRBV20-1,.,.,CSARDAGPQGGYTQYF
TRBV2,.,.,CASSDRTNTEAFF
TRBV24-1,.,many,CATSGREDQPQHF
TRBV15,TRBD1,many,CATSTSRGQPDTQYF
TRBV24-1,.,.,CATSDAGSGGELFF
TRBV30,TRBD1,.,CAWSGGTGPSEQYF
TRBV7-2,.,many,CASSSVHGAYTDTQYF
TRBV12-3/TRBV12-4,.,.,CASSYAFLTTDTQYF
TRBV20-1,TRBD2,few,CSASSGLAGDLEETQYF
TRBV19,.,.,CASSIVDAGMSNQPQHF
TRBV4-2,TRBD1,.,CVSSQDSPGGYEQYF
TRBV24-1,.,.,CATSDFREMNEQFF
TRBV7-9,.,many,CASSSPISGANVLTF
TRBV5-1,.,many,CASSTTGQYNSPLHF
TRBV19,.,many,CASCRGTGELFF
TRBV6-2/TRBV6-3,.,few,CASSYAPDSSYEQYF
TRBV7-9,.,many,CASRHLVEETQYF
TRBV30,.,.,CAWTPVGTRSSLHF
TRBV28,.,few,CASSLRVGRSQETQYF
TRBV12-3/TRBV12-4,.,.,CASSDSPYEQYF
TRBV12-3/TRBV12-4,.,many,CASSFQQGEETQYF
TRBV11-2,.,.,CASSLDAGGAEAFF
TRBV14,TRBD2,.,CASSHGLGFGYEQYF
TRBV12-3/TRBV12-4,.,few,CASSFGQMQGSGANVLTF
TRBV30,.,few,CAWSVRPQAETQYF
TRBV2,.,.,CASSEGLNAELFF
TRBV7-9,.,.,CTSSLQGGESNQPQHF
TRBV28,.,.,CASSLSPGSLGSGNTGELFF
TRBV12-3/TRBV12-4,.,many,CASSPELETIYF
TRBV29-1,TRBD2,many,CSVGGLARGDTQYF
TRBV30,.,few,CAWSSTRTRSERAFF
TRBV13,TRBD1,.,CASSWTGVSEQYF
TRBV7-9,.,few,CASSPPGAPYEQYF
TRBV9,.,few,CASSVVPLGDGELFF
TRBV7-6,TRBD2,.,CASSLAPSEIAGAGSLNEQYF
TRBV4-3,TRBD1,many,CASSQDGGVGQEQFF
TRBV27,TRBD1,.,CASRATGGSAYEQYF
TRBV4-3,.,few,CASSQETERSRYFIGTGELFF
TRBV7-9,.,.,CASSTWGESSYNEQFF
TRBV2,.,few,CASSERAVWGSQGNQPQHF
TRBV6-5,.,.,CASSQGVQQYF
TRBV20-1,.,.,CSASGTSVYEQYF
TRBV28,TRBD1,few,CASSGGTGVNTGELFF
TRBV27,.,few,CASSVSMVQETQYF
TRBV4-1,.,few,CASSQGYGVGYEQYF
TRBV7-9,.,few,CASSQDSYNSPLHF
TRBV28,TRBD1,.,CASSSSPGQLFHSYNSPLHF
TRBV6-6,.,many,CASSQGGDEQFF
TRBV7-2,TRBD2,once,CASSLASSVAGGGLFF
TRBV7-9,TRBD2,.,CASSLPPGRNYEQYF
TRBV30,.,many,CAWSGSSYEQFF
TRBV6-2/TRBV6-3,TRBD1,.,CASSPAWTGPPDGYTF